Below, one T cell receptor beta chain is given with its context. Its antigen is currently not known. Possible read error: a much larger clone is one base away. The data stem from a study of T cells in Graves' hyperthyroidism and ophthalmopathy (dated by TCRdb to the late 2010s). In terms of the full investigation: Peripheral blood was collected at initial diagnosis, before any treatment. TCR V-J signatures able to tell the groups apart were searched for in a discovery cohort of more than 90 patients, of whom about 40 had Graves' ophthalmopathy and about 60 had stable Graves' hyperthyroidism. According to the paper, TCR Vbeta CDR3 sequencing was carried out on 135 peripheral blood samples, which came from approximately 41 ophthalmopathy, around 74 hyperthyroidism and roughly 17 progressor patients. After sampling, hyperthyroidism patients received methimazole starting at 30 mg daily, and ophthalmopathy patients received high-dose intravenous methylprednisolone. The roughly 91 discovery patients were randomly divided into training and test sets at a 7:3 ratio. The study also compared thyroid tissue and blood T-cell repertoires from more than five Graves' hyperthyroidism patients. An independent validation cohort of 18 to 20 hyperthyroidism patients and some 15 patients who later progressed to ophthalmopathy tested prospective prediction of ophthalmopathy. The paper's findings and limits, for the study overall: No statistical method was used to fix the sample size in advance, and group allocation was not hidden from the investigators. A 13 V-J signature model separated ophthalmopathy from stable hyperthyroidism, with about 90% sensitivity and just under 84% specificity in cross-validation and 80%/75% in testing. Most expanded thyroid clonotypes (frequency above 0.001) were also detected in blood, suggesting blood repertoires may reflect thyroid immune responses. During validation, the model predicted progression to ophthalmopathy a median of around 7 months ahead of onset, with around 71% sensitivity and 72% to 80% specificity.

The TCR beta CDR3 regions were amplified from RNA transcripts. A first-round RT-PCR of the TCR CDR3 used the HTBI primer set with the Qiagen OneStep RT-PCR kit. Libraries were constructed in a second round of multiplex PCR, after which size selection and purification were performed. Sequencing of the libraries was done on an Illumina HiSeq2000 using paired-end 100 bp reads. The authors' analysis ran thus. SOAPnuke was used to process the raw data, with reads discarded if the reads contained adapters or uncalled bases, had a mean Phred below 15, or lacked an exact constant-primer or identifier match. COPE v1.2.5 was used to merge high-quality paired reads, and clonotypes were defined as unique nucleotide sequences. MiTCR v1.1 was used to align the clonotypes against IMGT TRBV, TRBD and TRBJ reference segments. The analysis was restricted to V-J combinations with a frequency above 0.0001, which together covered roughly 99% of the repertoires. A TCS score was defined as the ratio of F50 (clonal expansion) to E x V (chaos), with BLOSUM62-based TCRdist applied between CDR3 peptides within each V-J. Welch's t-statistics and random forest reduced roughly 500 V-J features to 13, which were used in a naive Bayes classifier (R e1071). TCRdb's own reprocessing of the public reads used fastp at Q25 and MiXCR and kept productive beta chains. Under each unique CDR3 protein, matching rows form one entry showing the most common genes and DNA. None of the V and J calls come from the authors' own analysis; TCRdb made them. Across this sample there are around 300,000 distinct CDR3 sequences, with about 13% seen only once. Of the sample, under 8% falls within the top ten clones.

Stable Graves' hyperthyroidism was defined as the absence of progression to ophthalmopathy over 18 months of follow-up. Hyperthyroidism patients were newly diagnosed, had a disease duration of under 2 months, and were aged 18 to 65 years. The study excluded patients with uncontrolled infections, other autoimmune diseases, pregnancy or lactation. Clinical symptoms, serum thyroxine and TRAb, thyroid ultrasound, and orbital computed tomography formed the basis for the diagnoses. PBMCs were isolated from 7.5 to 10 ml of fresh peripheral blood by Ficoll-Paque density gradient centrifugation. Trizol reagent was used to extract total RNA, and RNA quality was then checked on an Agilent 2100 Bioanalyzer. Its CDR3 holds 13 amino acids, cysteine through phenylalanine. Only the CDR3 part of the read is kept: 39 bases, read in frame from the first base. The germline V gene provides CDR1 MNHNS and CDR2 SASEGT.

This clonotype was obtained from a woman aged 40 to 50 with Graves' hyperthyroidism. Sequencing input: blood. The chain is made from TRBV6-1 and TRBJ2-1, with 8 junctional bases fitting TRBD1. DNA sequence: TGTACCAGCAGCCGGACAGGGTTCGATGAGCAGTTCTTC. This translates into CTSSRTGFDEQFF.